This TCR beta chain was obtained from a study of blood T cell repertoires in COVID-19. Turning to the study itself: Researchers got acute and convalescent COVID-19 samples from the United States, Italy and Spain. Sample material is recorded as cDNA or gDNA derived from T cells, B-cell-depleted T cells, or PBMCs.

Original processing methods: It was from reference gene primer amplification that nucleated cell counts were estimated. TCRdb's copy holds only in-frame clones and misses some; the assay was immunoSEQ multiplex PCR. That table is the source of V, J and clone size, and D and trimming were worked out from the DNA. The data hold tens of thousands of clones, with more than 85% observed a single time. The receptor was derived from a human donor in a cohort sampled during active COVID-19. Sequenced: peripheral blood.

The CDR3 reads CASSLAGGETQYF. The DNA of the CDR3 is TGTGCCAGCAGCCTGGCGGGAGGGGAGACCCAGTACTTC. The chain joins TRBV5-6 to TRBJ2-5, with 9 nucleotides matching TRBD2. The V gene end was trimmed by 4 bases and the J gene end by 5 bases; junction bases not matched to a gene: 3. Looked up from germline, CDR1 is SGHDT and CDR2 is YYEEEE. The CDR3 consists of 13 residues.